The T cell receptor (beta chain) described here comes from a study of T cells after yellow fever vaccination (dated by TCRdb to the late 2010s). Regarding the complete study: Libraries from fractions with low cell numbers were prepared with the SMART-Seq v4 Ultra Low Input RNA kit. Two healthy male donors, one aged 18 to 30 and one aged 30 to 40 years, were included in the cohort. To follow T-cell clones before and after both primary and booster YFV17D yellow fever vaccination, bulk TCR alpha and beta repertoires underwent longitudinal sequencing. Blood was drawn at multiple timepoints before and after primary and secondary immunization, with bulk PBMC replicates and cell subsets isolated.

Via the germline V gene, CDR1 is KGHSH and CDR2 LQKENI. Trimming takes 4 bases off V and 1 base off J; junction bases not matched to a gene: 13. From cysteine to valine, the CDR3 is 17 amino acids long. Only the CDR3 region is kept as DNA, spanning 51 bases read in frame from base 1. Beyond this particular receptor, the publication reports: Computational filtering was needed because FACS-sorted repertoires could contain abundant contaminating clonotypes from the bulk population. A small fraction of clonotypes showed up in both the CD4 and CD8 compartments, probably as a result of convergent recombination. Because the study included only a couple of donors, the extent to which the findings can be generalized is limited. Compared with the primary T-cell response, the secondary T-cell response was weaker but faster, peaking on day 5 rather than day 15. After the booster, most of the clones that had expanded following primary vaccination were detected again (roughly 96% of CD4 and roughly 88% of CD8), which suggests that memory was broadly maintained.

This clonotype was detected a few times. What antigen it recognizes has not been identified. Base qualities were left out, and no much larger clone turns up one base away. Sequenced on an Illumina NovaSeq 6000. TCR cDNA was made using 5'RACE template switching, a step that added a universal primer site and unique molecular identifiers. cDNA synthesis was primed from both the TCR alpha and TCR beta constant segments. Library amplification involved two PCR steps, and the second step added sample barcodes and sequencing adapters. Libraries were sequenced on Illumina HiSeq 2500 (2x100 bp) or NovaSeq (2x150 bp). The paper's processing steps were these. MIGEC handled demultiplexing of reads and collapsing into UMI consensus sequences, while MiXCR performed V(D)J alignment. Using edgeR on replicate PBMC samples, clonotypes were called vaccine-responding if FDR was below 0.01 and the log2 fold change was above 5 up to day 15. CD4 or CD8 identity was assigned to each bulk clonotype according to whether the clonotype was present at higher abundance in the sequenced CD4 repertoire or the sequenced CD8 repertoire. TCRdb took the public reads, trimmed them with fastp at Q25, ran MiXCR for clone calling and kept in-frame beta chains. Here each entry gathers all rows of one CDR3 protein and keeps the most common genes and DNA. These V and J calls are TCRdb output, not the study's own analysis. The sample records 350,000 to 550,000 distinct CDR3 sequences, around 20% of which are singletons. 18% of the sample rests with the top ten.

The treatment or condition label corresponds to: live attenuated yellow fever vaccine strain. At every blood-draw timepoint, two biological replicates of bulk PBMCs were collected. A standard Ficoll-Paque protocol was used to isolate PBMCs from peripheral blood. TriZol was used to extract RNA from bulk PBMCs, from CD4 and CD8 fractions, and from dextramer-positive and dextramer-negative fractions. The receptor comes from a man aged 18 to 29 who received the YFV17D yellow fever vaccine. This receptor chain uses TRBV18 and TRBJ2-7, and 7 junction bases match TRBD1. Sequenced material: PBMCs, taken before the yellow fever booster vaccination. At the DNA level, the sequence is TGTGCCAGCTCACTTAACACTGCCGGGACAGCTTCCTACGAGCAGTACGTC. This is translated as CASSLNTAGTASYEQYV.